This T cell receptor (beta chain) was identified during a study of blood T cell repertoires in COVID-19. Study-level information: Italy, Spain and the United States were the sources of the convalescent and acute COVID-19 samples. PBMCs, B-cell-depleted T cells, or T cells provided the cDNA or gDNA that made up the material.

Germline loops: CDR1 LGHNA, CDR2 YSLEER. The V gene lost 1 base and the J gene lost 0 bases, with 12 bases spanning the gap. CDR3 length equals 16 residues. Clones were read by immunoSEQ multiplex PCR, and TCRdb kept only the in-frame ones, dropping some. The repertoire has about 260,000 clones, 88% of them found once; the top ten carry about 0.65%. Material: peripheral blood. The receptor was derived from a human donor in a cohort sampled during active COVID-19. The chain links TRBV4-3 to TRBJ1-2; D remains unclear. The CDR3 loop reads CASSQAWGETNYGYTF. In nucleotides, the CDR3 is TGCGCCAGCAGCCAAGCCTGGGGAGAAACTAACTATGGCTACACCTTC.